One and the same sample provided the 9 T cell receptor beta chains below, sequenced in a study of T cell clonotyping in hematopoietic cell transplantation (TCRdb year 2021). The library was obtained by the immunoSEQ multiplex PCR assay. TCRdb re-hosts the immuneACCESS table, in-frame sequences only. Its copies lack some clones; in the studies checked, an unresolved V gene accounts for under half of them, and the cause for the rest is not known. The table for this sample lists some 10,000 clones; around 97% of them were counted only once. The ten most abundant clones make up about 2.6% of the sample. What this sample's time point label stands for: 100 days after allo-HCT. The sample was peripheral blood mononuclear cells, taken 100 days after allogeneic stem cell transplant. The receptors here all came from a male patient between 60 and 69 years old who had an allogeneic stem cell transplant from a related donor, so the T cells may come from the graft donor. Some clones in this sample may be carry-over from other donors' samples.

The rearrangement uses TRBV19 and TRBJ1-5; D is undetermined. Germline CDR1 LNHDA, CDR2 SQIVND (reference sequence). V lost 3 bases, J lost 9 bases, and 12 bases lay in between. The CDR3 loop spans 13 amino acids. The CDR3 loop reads CASSMGLNRPQHF. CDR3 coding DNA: TGTGCCAGTAGTATGGGCCTCAACCGGCCCCAGCATTTT.

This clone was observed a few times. The CDR3 DNA reads TGTGCCAGCAGCCCCGAGGTAGGTTTCCGGGACATAGGCAATCAGCCCCAGCATTTT. This codes for CASSPEVGFRDIGNQPQHF. The chain links TRBV28 to TRBJ1-5; tentative D call: TRBD1 (6 bases). The CDR3 totals 19 residues. Germline-derived CDR1 and CDR2 are MDHEN and SYDVKM. With 6 bases removed from V and 2 bases from J, the gap between germline ends came to 26 bases.

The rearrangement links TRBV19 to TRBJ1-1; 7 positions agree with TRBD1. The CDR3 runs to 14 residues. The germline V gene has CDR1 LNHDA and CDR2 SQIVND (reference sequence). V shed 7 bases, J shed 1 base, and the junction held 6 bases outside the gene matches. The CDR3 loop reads CASTTTGWNTEAFF. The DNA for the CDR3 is TGTGCCAGTACAACGACAGGGTGGAACACTGAAGCTTTCTTT.

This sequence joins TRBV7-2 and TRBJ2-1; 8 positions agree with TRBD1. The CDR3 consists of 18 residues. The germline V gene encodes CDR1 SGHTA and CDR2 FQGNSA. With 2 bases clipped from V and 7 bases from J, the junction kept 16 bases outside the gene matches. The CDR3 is CASSLRTGMAGGRNEQFF. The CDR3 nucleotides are TGTGCCAGCAGCTTAAGGACAGGGATGGCGGGCGGTCGGAATGAGCAGTTCTTC.

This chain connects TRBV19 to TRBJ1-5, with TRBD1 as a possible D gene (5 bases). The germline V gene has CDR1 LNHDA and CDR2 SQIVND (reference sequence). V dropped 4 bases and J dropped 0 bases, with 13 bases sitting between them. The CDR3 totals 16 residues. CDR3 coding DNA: TGTGCCAGTAGTACGGGACGGGGATATAGCAATCAGCCCCAGCATTTT. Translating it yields CASSTGRGYSNQPQHF.

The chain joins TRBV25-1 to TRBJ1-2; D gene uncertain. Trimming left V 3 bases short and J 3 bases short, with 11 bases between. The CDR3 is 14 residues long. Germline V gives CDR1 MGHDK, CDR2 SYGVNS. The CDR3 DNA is TGTGCCAGCAGTGACATTCGGCGGCACTATGGCTACACCTTC. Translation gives CASSDIRRHYGYTF.

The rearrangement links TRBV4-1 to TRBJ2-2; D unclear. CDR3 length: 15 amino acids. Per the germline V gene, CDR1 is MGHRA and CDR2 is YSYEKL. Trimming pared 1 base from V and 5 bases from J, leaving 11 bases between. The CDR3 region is CASSQAPMGTGELFF. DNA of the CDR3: TGCGCCAGCAGCCAAGCCCCCATGGGGACCGGGGAGCTGTTTTTT.

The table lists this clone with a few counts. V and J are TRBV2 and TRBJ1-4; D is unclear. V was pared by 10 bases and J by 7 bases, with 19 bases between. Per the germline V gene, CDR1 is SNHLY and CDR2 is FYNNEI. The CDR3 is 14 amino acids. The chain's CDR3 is CANHREGGGEKLFF. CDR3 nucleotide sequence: TGTGCCAACCACCGAGAGGGTGGCGGTGAAAAACTGTTTTTT.

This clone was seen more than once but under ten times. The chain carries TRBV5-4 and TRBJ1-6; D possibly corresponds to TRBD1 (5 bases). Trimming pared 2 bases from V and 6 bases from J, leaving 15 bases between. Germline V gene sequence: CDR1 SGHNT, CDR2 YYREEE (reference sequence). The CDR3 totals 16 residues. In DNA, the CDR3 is TGTGCCAGCAGCTTAGGGGCCGCTCCTTCTAATTCACCCCTCCACTTT. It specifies CASSLGAAPSNSPLHF.